The entry below describes one T cell receptor beta chain. This clonotype was detected many times. The antigen it binds to is not known. No quality values exist for individual bases; no much larger clone is one base distant. V loses 0 bases, J loses 8 bases, and the germline ends lie 14 bases apart. CDR1 and CDR2 are read off the germline V gene (reference sequence) as SEHNR and FQNEAQ. Inclusive of the bounding cysteine and phenylalanine, the CDR3 is 15 residues long. Only CDR3 DNA remains: 45 bases, in frame from the first base. These reads were obtained on an Illumina HiSeq 1500. TCRdb handled the public reads itself, with Q25 trimming in fastp and clone calling in MiXCR, and kept productive beta chains. Every entry covers one CDR3 protein and lists the most common genes and DNA from its rows. This sample lists about 230,000 distinct CDR3 sequences; about 23% were detected once. The ten largest clones take up roughly 18% of the sample.

This specimen belongs to a study of T cell repertoires in cytomegalovirus infection (dated by TCRdb to the late 2010s). With respect to the entire study: The HLA type of each donor mattered for the analysis, because public TCR beta signatures pointed to carriage of CMV infection along with the matching HLA type. The full study reports these points: Carriers of CMV infection plus the relevant HLA type were discriminated by the cumulative frequency of public TCR beta family members in the study cohort and in an independent 352-donor cohort. The ex vivo response was dominated by HLA-C-restricted CMV-specific TCR beta clonotypes, which also provided the single most frequent clonotype in two of eight donors.

This TCR came from a human donor in good health (CMV status not recorded). Some clones in this sample may be carry-over from other donors' samples. Sequenced material: CD8+ T cells from PBMCs. The rearranged segments are TRBV7-9 and TRBJ2-1, with no reliable assignment of the D segment. The DNA sequence reads TGTGCCAGCAGCTTAGCCCTGGGCGTAGCATATGAGCAGTTCTTC. This yields the protein CASSLALGVAYEQFF.